A selection of T cell receptor beta chains follows, all from one sample in a study of blood T cell repertoires in COVID-19. Produced via immunoSEQ multiplex PCR; TCRdb's table is partial and in-frame only. The table records 130,000 to 150,000 clones, 80% of them present only once. Sequencing was performed on peripheral blood. The receptor set was obtained from a man between 60 and 70 years old with active or convalescent COVID-19. CDR3s include the opening cysteine and the closing phenylalanine or tryptophan.

V	length	J	CDR3
TRBV9	16	TRBJ2-1	CASSGGGLAVYNEQFF
TRBV5-1	13	TRBJ1-1	CASSRGMETEAFF
TRBV18	14	TRBJ2-1	CASSPGSGEKEQFF
TRBV18	14	TRBJ2-7	CASSPGQGIDEQYF
TRBV6-5	14	TRBJ1-2	CASSYSAASYGYTF
TRBV30	16	TRBJ2-2	CAWDLAGGPSTGELFF
TRBV4-1	16	TRBJ1-5	CASSQGQGREVQPQHF
TRBV11-2	16	TRBJ2-3	CASSPRTGTSTDTQYF
TRBV27	14	TRBJ2-7	CASSSRLVDGEQYF
TRBV25-1	13	TRBJ1-1	CASSVGGDTEAFF
TRBV28	15	TRBJ1-2	CASRITAGGSYGYTF
TRBV28	12	TRBJ1-1	CASSLNQRVAFF
TRBV6-2/TRBV6-3	19	TRBJ2-6	CASSYSIQGERYGANVLTF
TRBV7-2	16	TRBJ2-1	CASSLRAGVLYNEQFF
TRBV11-2	13	TRBJ2-5	CASSLEGSPTQYF
TRBV2	15	TRBJ2-7	CASSPTSGPSYEQYF
TRBV3-1/TRBV3-2	14	TRBJ1-6	CASSQNTGSSPLHF
TRBV5-1	13	TRBJ1-1	CASSLGRNTEAFF
TRBV10-2	14	TRBJ2-3	CASSTAGGGDTQYF
TRBV7-9	14	TRBJ1-2	CASSLTGVDYGYTF
TRBV7-2	14	TRBJ1-5	CASSQDRSNQPQHF
TRBV14	18	TRBJ2-2	CASSLAGQTYRSTGELFF
TRBV5-6	15	TRBJ2-7	CASSLLRGGPQEQYF
TRBV28	14	TRBJ1-2	CASSLSAGGVGYTF
TRBV7-2	13	TRBJ2-5	CASSFSRKETQYF
TRBV25-1	15	TRBJ2-5	CATETSGRAKETQYF
TRBV19	15	TRBJ1-4	CASSKRQGENEKLFF
TRBV28	14	TRBJ1-5	CASSSRAGFQPQHF
TRBV25-1	14	TRBJ1-1	CASKGPGEVTEAFF
TRBV7-8	16	TRBJ2-7	CASSLAVRDRGHEQYF
TRBV5-6	14	TRBJ1-1	CASSLQGVNTEAFF
TRBV15	15	TRBJ1-5	CATSRLAGGDQPQHF
TRBV4-3	12	TRBJ1-4	CASSLTEGKLFF
TRBV11-1	15	TRBJ1-2	CASSKDRGDNYGYTF
TRBV4-3	17	TRBJ2-7	CASSHVSTSGSQYEQYF
TRBV11-3	14	TRBJ2-3	CASSLASGVDTQYF
TRBV14	14	TRBJ2-1	CASSHLTRINEQFF
TRBV7-3	15	TRBJ1-1	CASSLNGRGVTEAFF
TRBV24-1	14	TRBJ2-5	CATTPPPHRQDQYF
TRBV9	14	TRBJ2-1	CASSARGGKNEQFF
TRBV28	14	TRBJ1-1	CASSSTGLRTEAFF
TRBV12-3/TRBV12-4	12	TRBJ1-2	CASSYRNYGYTF
TRBV18	13	TRBJ2-3	CASSDAGLDTQYF
TRBV28	13	TRBJ2-7	CASSPPPTYEQYF
TRBV28	13	TRBJ1-2	CASRPWGEDGYTF
TRBV6-6	12	TRBJ2-5	CASSQGGETQYF
TRBV3-1/TRBV3-2	15	TRBJ1-4	CASSLGQGGNEKLFF
TRBV9	14	TRBJ1-2	CASSVGRQGVGYTF
TRBV6-5	14	TRBJ1-5	CASSPGGGHQPQHF
TRBV11-3	16	TRBJ2-1	CASSQQGVSLSNEQFF
TRBV5-6	15	TRBJ1-2	CASSLISEGLGGYTF
TRBV6-6	14	TRBJ2-2	CASSFLQGTGELFF
TRBV12-3/TRBV12-4	13	TRBJ1-1	CASSKGQITEAFF
TRBV2	14	TRBJ1-2	CASGGWGTNYGYTF